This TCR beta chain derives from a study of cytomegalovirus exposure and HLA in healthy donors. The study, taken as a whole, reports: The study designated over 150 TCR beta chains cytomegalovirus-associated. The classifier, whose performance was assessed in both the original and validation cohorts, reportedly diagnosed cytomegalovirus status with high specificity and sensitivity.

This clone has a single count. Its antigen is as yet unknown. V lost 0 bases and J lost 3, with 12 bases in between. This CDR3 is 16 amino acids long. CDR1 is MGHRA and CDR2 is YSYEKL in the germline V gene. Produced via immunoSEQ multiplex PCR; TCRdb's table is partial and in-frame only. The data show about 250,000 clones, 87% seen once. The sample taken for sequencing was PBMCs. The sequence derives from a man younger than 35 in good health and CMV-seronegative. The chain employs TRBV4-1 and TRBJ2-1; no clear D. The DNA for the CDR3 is TGCGCCAGCAGCCAAGACCAGATATCCGACTACAATGAGCAGTTCTTC. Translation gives CASSQDQISDYNEQFF.